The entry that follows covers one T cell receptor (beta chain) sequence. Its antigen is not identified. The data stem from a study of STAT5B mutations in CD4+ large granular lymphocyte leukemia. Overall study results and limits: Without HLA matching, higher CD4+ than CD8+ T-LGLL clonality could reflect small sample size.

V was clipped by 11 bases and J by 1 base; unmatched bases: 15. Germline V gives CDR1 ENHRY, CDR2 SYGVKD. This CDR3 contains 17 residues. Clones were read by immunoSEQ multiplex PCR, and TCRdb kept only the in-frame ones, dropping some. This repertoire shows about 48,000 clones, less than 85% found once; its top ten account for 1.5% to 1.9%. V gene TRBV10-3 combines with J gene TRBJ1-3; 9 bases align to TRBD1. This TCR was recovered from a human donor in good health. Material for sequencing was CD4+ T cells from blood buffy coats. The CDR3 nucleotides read TGTGCCTCTGACCCGGGACAGGGTTGGGAATCTGGAAACACCATATATTTT. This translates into CASDPGQGWESGNTIYF.